Presented here are 13 T cell receptor beta chains from one specimen sequenced in a study of PD-L1 blockade in urothelial cancer. Profiling relied on immunoSEQ multiplex PCR, and the TCRdb table lists in-frame clones only, not all of them. This table has tens of thousands of clones, around 87% appearing once. The time point denotes: pretreatment peripheral blood. The sequences come from PBMCs, collected around atezolizumab (anti-PD-L1) treatment. These receptors were taken from a man aged 60-69 years with urothelial cancer.

V and J are TRBV11-3 and TRBJ2-5, with D maybe TRBD2 (6 bases). The CDR3 covers 15 residues. Germline V CDR1 and CDR2: SGHNT, YENEEA. V lost 5 bases to trimming and J lost 3 bases, with 16 bases between them. The CDR3 coding sequence is TGTGCCAGCAGCGCGGGATCGGGCGGAAAAGAGACCCAGTACTTC. It is translated as CASSAGSGGKETQYF. The full variable domain, in which reference TRBV11-3 and TRBJ2-5 provide the parts outside the CDR3, is EAGVVQSPRYKIIEKKQPVAFWCNPISGHNTLYWYLQNLGQGPELLIRYENEEAVDDSQLPKDRFSAERLKGVDSTLKIQPAELGDSAVYLCASSAGSGGKETQYFGPGTRLLVL.

The CDR3 protein is CASTAGGRGTDTQYF. CDR3 nucleotide sequence: TGTGCCAGCACTGCGGGGGGGCGCGGCACAGATACGCAGTATTTT. The chain has TRBV6-5 and TRBJ2-3, with 9 bases fitting TRBD2. V was clipped by 7 bases and J by 1 base; unmatched bases: 6. There are 15 residues in the CDR3. In germline, CDR1 is MNHEY, CDR2 SVGAGI.

The chain employs TRBV6-5 and TRBJ1-1; D is unresolved. The CDR3 sequence is 12 residues long. Trimming cost V 7 bases and J 4 bases, with 10 bases left between them. The germline V gene encodes CDR1 MNHEY and CDR2 SVGAGI. The CDR3 coding sequence is TGTGCCAGCACAAATAGCGTCACTGAAGCTTTCTTT. This codes for CASTNSVTEAFF.

The chain couples TRBV5-4 to TRBJ2-1, with 10 bases identical to TRBD2. CDR1 is SGHNT, CDR2 YYREEE, per germline (reference sequence). V lost 2 bases and J lost 0; bases outside the gene matches: 2. The CDR3 length is 16 residues. CDR3 in DNA: TGTGCCAGCAGCTTAGCGGGAGGGATCTCCTACAATGAGCAGTTCTTC. It translates to CASSLAGGISYNEQFF.

The chain joins TRBV11-2 to TRBJ2-2; 8 positions match TRBD1. J gave up 0 bases and V 3 bases, and 6 bases lay outside the gene matches. Germline CDR1 is SGHAT and CDR2 is FQNNGV. This CDR3 has 17 residues. CDR3 loop: CASSFRGQVTNTGELFF. CDR3 bases: TGTGCCAGCAGCTTCAGGGGACAGGTTACGAACACCGGGGAGCTGTTTTTT.

V and J are TRBV21-1 and TRBJ2-7; the DNA was not compared with TRBD1, the D call given in the table. TRBV21-1 is a pseudogene. This CDR3 has 15 amino acids. DNA of the CDR3: TGTGCCAGCAGCTCCCAGGGGACAGGTCCCTACGAGCAGTACTTC. It specifies CASSSQGTGPYEQYF.

The chain employs TRBV28 and TRBJ2-5; possibly TRBD1 for D (6 bases). There are 14 residues in the CDR3. The germline gives CDR1 MDHEN, CDR2 SYDVKM. Trimming removed 5 bases from V and 6 bases from J, with 16 bases in between. CDR3 in DNA: TGTGCCAGCAGTCCTACAGGGTTTCCACAGACCCAGTACTTC. It translates to CASSPTGFPQTQYF. Complete variable domain (other parts from reference TRBV28 and TRBJ2-5): DVKVTQSSRYLVKRTGEKVFLECVQDMDHENMFWYRQDPGLGLRLIYFSYDVKMKEKGDIPEGYSVSREKKERFSLILESASTNQTSMYLCASSPTGFPQTQYFGPGTRLLVL.

This rearrangement joins TRBV5-1 to TRBJ1-2; D is possibly TRBD1 (6 bases). The ends were cut back, 7 bases at V and 2 bases at J, with 15 bases in the middle. CDR3 size: 14 residues. The germline gives CDR1 SGHRS, CDR2 YFSETQ. The CDR3 DNA reads as TGCGCCAGCCATGCTACGACAGGAAACTATGGCTACACCTTC. Translated, it gives CASHATTGNYGYTF.

The chain couples TRBV6-5 to TRBJ1-3; D ambiguous. This CDR3 spans 15 amino acids. The V gene lost 0 bases and the J gene lost 4 bases, with 10 bases spanning the gap. Germline loops: CDR1 MNHEY, CDR2 SVGAGI. CDR3 amino acids: CASSYSELTGNTIYF. CDR3 coding DNA: TGTGCCAGCAGTTACTCGGAGTTGACCGGAAACACCATATATTTT.

J is TRBJ1-1 and V is TRBV7-2, with D uncertain. Germline CDR1 reads SGHTA; CDR2 reads FQGNSA. Deletions cut 5 bases from V and 4 bases from J, with 11 bases between. The CDR3 extends over 13 amino acids. Here the CDR3 DNA reads TGTGCCAGCAGCCTCCCCCCCCGCACTGAAGCTTTCTTT. This codes for CASSLPPRTEAFF.

CDR3 nucleotides: TGTGCCAGCAGCCGGACAGGGACTTTTACCGGGGAGCTGTTTTTT. Its translation is CASSRTGTFTGELFF. The chain has TRBV2 and TRBJ2-2; 8 positions agree with TRBD1. Germline V gene lookup returns CDR1 SNHLY and CDR2 FYNNEI. Germline trimming cut 6 bases from V and 5 bases from J; bases unmatched to any gene: 8. The CDR3 totals 15 residues.

V and J are TRBV27 and TRBJ2-1; D is undetermined. V shed 5 bases and J shed 3 bases, with 11 bases lying between them. Germline V gene data show CDR1 as MNHEY and CDR2 as SMNVEV (reference sequence). This CDR3 has 14 residues. The CDR3 sequence is CASSPEVIYNEQFF. The DNA for the CDR3 is TGTGCCAGCAGTCCCGAGGTTATCTACAATGAGCAGTTCTTC.

The chain joins TRBV18 to TRBJ1-1; unclear D gene. Trimming took off 5 bases at V and 8 bases at J, with 24 bases between the two ends. Germline V gene sequence: CDR1 KGHSH, CDR2 LQKENI. The CDR3 covers 16 residues. The CDR3 is CASSGLVGVLSVEAFF. CDR3 sequence (DNA): TGTGCCAGCTCAGGACTGGTTGGGGTCCTCTCGGTGGAAGCTTTCTTT.